This T cell receptor beta chain comes out of a study of human T cells and chemical hapten exposure. This clonotype was observed many times. Germline loops: CDR1 MNHNS, CDR2 SASEGT. This CDR3 is built from 14 residues. V gave up 3 bases and J gave up 2 bases; unmatched junction bases: 1. The library labeled individual cDNA molecules by adding unique molecular identifiers to them. Authors' processing steps: Sample TCR counts, which ranged from roughly 20,000 to 750,000, had a median of roughly 92,000. One entry per CDR3 protein, called by TCRdb with MiXCR from the reads. TCRdb, not the authors, supplied the V and J calls. This sample has around 120,000 distinct CDR3 sequences, with 8% to 9.5% found just once. From whole blood left unfractionated, total RNA was extracted.

Sequences were obtained from whole blood. The chain has TRBV6-1 and TRBJ2-3; 8 bases line up with TRBD1. The sequence derives from a human donor in good health. Some clones in this sample may be carry-over from other donors' samples. The CDR3 nucleotides are TGTGCCAGCAGTGAGACAGGGGACACAGATACGCAGTATTTT. It yields the protein CASSETGDTDTQYF.